The clone carrying this T cell receptor (beta chain) has more than one count but fewer than ten. What it binds is not known. The data were produced by immunoSEQ multiplex PCR, yet TCRdb's version contains in-frame clones alone and is incomplete. The table has roughly 50,000 clones, about nine tenths seen once. Noted time point: recipient sample about 28 days before transplant, after cytoreduction. Recipients were bled about 28 days pretransplant and at posttransplant days 30, 100, 180. V was pared by 6 bases and J by 3 bases, with 20 bases between. Per germline, CDR1 MDHEN and CDR2 SYDVKM. The length of the CDR3 is 16 residues. This sample stems from a study of T cell clonotyping in hematopoietic cell transplantation. Study-level findings and limits: No sorting was done, leaving CD4 and CD8 contributions mixed. Broader posttransplant TCR repertoire diversity was predicted by graft donor and pretransplant recipient Inverse Simpson Index values. Pathologically expanded recipient clonotypes increased progressively from day 30 to day 180 as diversity fell.

The TCR comes from a man aged 60 to 69 with biphenotypic leukemia. Some clones in this sample may be carry-over from other donors' samples. Material: peripheral blood mononuclear cells, obtained before stem cell transplant. This sequence joins TRBV28 and TRBJ1-2; TRBD1 is a possible D gene (5 bases). CDR3 bases: TGTGCCAGCAGCCTCCGCGGGACGCGGGCCGACTATGGCTACACCTTC. It translates to CASSLRGTRADYGYTF.